One sample yielded the 8 T cell receptor beta chains listed below, sequenced in a study of early T cells in non-severe SARS-CoV-2 infection. MiXCR was run by TCRdb on the 5' RACE reads, yielding one entry per CDR3 protein. The sample consists of some 80,000 distinct CDR3 sequences, roughly an eighth of them appearing once. Sequencing was carried out using whole blood. These receptors all come from an adult who was a healthcare worker with PCR-confirmed SARS-CoV-2 infection or an uninfected control (not recorded which).

This clonotype was detected only a few times. The rearrangement joins TRBV24-1 to TRBJ1-5; 7 bases map to TRBD1. Germline V gene lookup returns CDR1 KGHDR and CDR2 SFDVKD. The CDR3 loop spans 16 amino acids. V gave up 3 bases and J gave up 3 bases; unmatched junction bases: 7. The CDR3 loop is CATSDVRTGDNQPQHF. The CDR3 nucleotides are TGTGCCACCAGTGATGTCCGTACAGGGGACAATCAGCCCCAGCATTTT.

A few counts support this clonotype. The chain links TRBV7-3 to TRBJ1-1; 8 bases are shared with TRBD1. The ends lost 2 bases at V and 11 bases at J; junction bases unmatched: 10. The CDR3 runs 14 residues. Germline CDR1 is SGHTA and CDR2 is FQGTGA. The CDR3 DNA reads as TGTGCCAGCAGCTTAGGCTCAGGGGGCTCTAGGGCTTTCTTT. Translation: CASSLGSGGSRAFF.

The chain combines TRBV7-9 with TRBJ2-1; D possibly corresponds to TRBD2 (6 bases). CDR1 and CDR2 from the germline V gene are SEHNR and FQNEAQ (reference sequence). The CDR3 totals 16 residues. The V and J ends lost 5 bases and 9 bases respectively, with 23 bases between them. The CDR3 protein is CASSPIRAGRRGEQFF. As DNA, the CDR3 is TGTGCCAGCAGCCCAATACGGGCAGGGAGGAGGGGTGAGCAGTTCTTC.

This clonotype was detected only a few times. This rearrangement joins TRBV7-9 to TRBJ1-1; no reliable D call. Trimming removed 3 bases from V and 3 bases from J, with 29 bases in between. Looked up from germline, CDR1 is SEHNR and CDR2 is FQNEAQ (reference sequence). This CDR3 has 20 residues. DNA of the CDR3: TGTGCCAGCAGCTTCCCTACTACTCTTATGGGCGAGGTGGCGGACACTGAAGCTTTCTTT. Protein sequence: CASSFPTTLMGEVADTEAFF.

The table lists this clonotype with many counts. The chain has TRBV20-1 and TRBJ2-2; 7 bases fit TRBD1. Trimming at V came to 4 bases and at J to 0 bases, leaving 2 bases not matched to a gene. The CDR3 covers 14 residues. Germline lookup yields CDR1 DFQATT and CDR2 SNEGSKA (reference sequence). In DNA, the CDR3 is TGCAGTGCTACAGGGGGATCGAACACCGGGGAGCTGTTTTTT. Amino acids: CSATGGSNTGELFF.

This clonotype has at least ten counts. The V gene is TRBV10-3, the J gene TRBJ2-3; 12 nucleotides align to TRBD2. There are 13 residues in the CDR3. Germline V gene lookup returns CDR1 ENHRY and CDR2 SYGVKD. V shed 7 bases and J 14 bases; nucleotides not matched to a gene: 10. The CDR3 is CAINAPSGGALYF. The CDR3 DNA reads as TGTGCCATCAACGCACCTAGCGGGGGGGCTTTGTATTTT.

The sample holds a few counts of this clonotype. This sequence joins TRBV30 and TRBJ2-1; D call uncertain. The CDR3 consists of 16 residues. Trimming cost V 5 bases and J 9 bases, with 26 bases left between them. Germline V gives CDR1 GTSNPN, CDR2 SVGIG (reference sequence). CDR3 loop: CAWGGFARVSIGEQFF. In DNA form, the CDR3 reads TGTGCCTGGGGTGGGTTCGCCCGGGTTTCGATCGGTGAGCAGTTCTTC.

The sample holds many counts of this clonotype. The chain has TRBV12-3 or TRBV12-4 and TRBJ1-5, with D maybe TRBD1 (6 bases). V lost 5 bases, J lost 0 bases, and 17 bases lay in between. The CDR3 is 17 residues long. CDR3 region: CASSPRGKGSSNQPQHF. In DNA, the CDR3 is TGTGCCAGCAGTCCCAGGGGAAAGGGGTCTAGCAATCAGCCCCAGCATTTT.